This T cell receptor beta chain is drawn from a study of identical twins. This clonotype has only a few counts. The antigen is not known. Each CDR3 protein is one row after TCRdb ran MiXCR on the 5' RACE reads. Of 1.5 million to 2 million distinct CDR3 sequences listed, around a third are singletons. Trimming cost V 3 bases and J 2 bases; bases outside gene matches: 2. CDR3 size: 13 residues. CDR1 is SQVTM, CDR2 ANQGSEA, per germline. General observations from the study: Conclusions leaned on cross-sectional statistical analysis and did not track the same donors over time.

The sequence was collected from a newborn girl in good health. This rearrangement joins TRBV29-1 to TRBJ2-3; 7 bases line up with TRBD2. Sequencing used cord blood. CDR3: CSVERGNTDTQYF. Here the CDR3 DNA reads TGCAGCGTTGAGCGGGGGAACACAGATACGCAGTATTTT.